This T cell receptor (beta chain) was sequenced for a study of memory CD4+ T cells and cytomegalovirus serostatus. General study findings and limits: Median bootstrapped AUC for CMV status was around 0.95 originally, roughly 0.92 US-trained.

TCRdb's copy holds only in-frame clones and misses some; the assay was immunoSEQ multiplex PCR. Among 40,000 to 55,000 clones listed, around 80% were seen once. The sort gate was single viable CD3+CD4+CD8-CD45RO+ cells for memory CD4+ T cells. The CDR3 contains 16 residues. V shed 6 bases, J shed 6 bases, and the junction held 16 bases outside the gene matches. Germline V gene data show CDR1 as LNHDA and CDR2 as SQIVND (reference sequence). This clone appeared a few times. Its antigen remains unknown. Sample: memory CD4+ T cells from blood. The sequence came from an adult in good health and CMV-seronegative. The chain carries TRBV19 and TRBJ1-1; 7 bases map to TRBD1. In DNA, the CDR3 is TGTGCCAGTAGGAACCGCCGGTGGGACAGCGGGGCTGAAGCTTTCTTT. Translating gives CASRNRRWDSGAEAFF.